The next 16 T cell receptor beta chains were all read from a single sample in a study of T cell repertoires in cytomegalovirus infection. TCRdb reanalysed the reads using MiXCR and keeps one entry per CDR3 protein. This table holds hundreds of thousands of distinct CDR3 sequences, 20% to 30% found once. Sample: CD8+ T cells from PBMCs. The receptors originated from a human donor in good health (CMV status not recorded). Some clones in this sample may be carry-over from other donors' samples.

With regard to this clonotype: Given a much more abundant clone one base away, this may be a read error. This chain joins TRBV28 and TRBJ2-1; TRBD1 or TRBD2 may be the D gene (5 bases each). This CDR3 comprises 14 residues. The germline V gene has CDR1 MDHEN and CDR2 SYDVKM. For the CDR3, the DNA is TGTGCCAGCAGTTTAGAGGGACCGATCAATGATCAGTTCTTC. Amino acid sequence: CASSLEGPINDQFF.

V and J are TRBV2 and TRBJ2-1, with D perhaps matching TRBD1 (6 bases). The germline V and J ends were trimmed by 4 bases and 3 bases, with 7 bases remaining between them. Germline CDR1 and CDR2: SNHLY and FYNNEI. This CDR3 has 13 amino acids. The CDR3 loop reads CASSGQDYNEQFF. CDR3 bases: TGTGCCAGCAGTGGACAGGACTACAATGAGCAGTTCTTC.

The gene calls are TRBV29-1 and TRBJ1-1; D gene ambiguous. The CDR3 has 10 amino acids. The germline CDR1 and CDR2 sequences are SQVTM and ANQGSEA. V was shortened by 8 bases and J by 5 bases, with 9 bases between the two germline ends. This CDR3 is CSITRTEAFF. Written as DNA, the CDR3 is TGCAGCATTACAAGAACTGAAGCTTTCTTT.

There are a few counts of this clonotype. The chain joins TRBV7-9 to TRBJ1-1, with D possibly matching TRBD1 (5 bases). V was clipped by 5 bases and J by 3 bases, with 16 bases between them. Germline V gene sequence: CDR1 SEHNR, CDR2 FQNEAQ (reference sequence). The CDR3 covers 15 residues. This CDR3 reads CASSPKDNWYTEAFF. In nucleotides, the CDR3 is TGTGCCAGCAGCCCAAAGGACAATTGGTACACTGAAGCTTTCTTT.

This clonotype occurred a few times. The chain recombines TRBV23-1 with TRBJ2-7; D might be TRBD1 (7 bases). TRBV23-1 qualifies as an ORF whose function is uncertain. The CDR3 extends over 15 amino acids. V was pared by 10 bases and J by 3 bases, with 22 bases between. Written as DNA, the CDR3 is TGCGCCACTATACGTCGCGGGACAGCCGACTACGAGCAGTACGTC. Residues: CATIRRGTADYEQYV.

About this clonotype: A much bigger clone sits one base away, suggesting this may be a read error. J is TRBJ1-2 and V is TRBV7-8; D is uncertain. CDR1 and CDR2 (germline): SGHVS, FQNEAQ. CDR3 length equals 16 residues. V was shortened by 0 bases and J by 7 bases, with 18 bases between the two germline ends. The CDR3 DNA reads TGTGCCAGCAGCTTAGCGCACGAGATCGCGCTCTGTGGCTACACCTTC. Encoded protein: CASSLAHEIALCGYTF.

The table lists this clonotype with a few counts. The genes are TRBV20-1 and TRBJ2-1; 8 bases align to TRBD2. The V gene's germline CDR1 is DFQATT and CDR2 SNEGSKA (reference sequence). V was clipped by 0 bases and J by 10 bases; unmatched bases: 2. The CDR3 totals 12 residues. The CDR3 DNA sequence: TGCAGTGCTAGAGATATAGCGGGGGAGCAGTTCTTC. Its translation: CSARDIAGEQFF.

This clonotype was seen only a few times. The chain links TRBV25-1 to TRBJ2-6; D may match TRBD1 or TRBD2 (6 bases each). This CDR3 has 17 amino acids. CDR1 and CDR2 (germline): MGHDK, SYGVNS. V lost 2 bases to trimming and J lost 0 bases, with 11 bases between them. The CDR3 spells CASSETGAISGANVLTF. The CDR3 DNA sequence: TGTGCCAGCAGTGAAACGGGGGCGATCTCTGGGGCCAACGTCCTGACTTTC.

This clonotype was seen at least ten times. The chain employs TRBV28 and TRBJ2-5, with a weak D call TRBD2 (5 bases). CDR1 and CDR2 from the germline V gene are MDHEN and SYDVKM. CDR3 size: 15 residues. Trimming removed 2 bases at V and 2 bases at J, with 12 bases between. The CDR3: CASSLKWELQETQYF. The CDR3 DNA sequence: TGTGCCAGCAGTTTAAAGTGGGAGCTACAAGAGACCCAGTACTTC.

This clonotype showed up just a few times. The CDR3 region is CASTPRGRRSTDTQYF. The CDR3 bases are TGTGCCAGCACCCCCAGGGGGCGAAGGTCCACAGATACGCAGTATTTT. This chain joins TRBV28 and TRBJ2-3, with 8 bases aligning to TRBD1. V lost 7 bases to trimming and J lost 2 bases; unmatched junction nucleotides: 11. This CDR3 comprises 16 residues. Looked up from germline, CDR1 is MDHEN and CDR2 is SYDVKM.

Comments on this clonotype: Mismatch with germline at one junction end may stem from a read error. This chain uses TRBV6-2 or TRBV6-3 with TRBJ2-2; D may be TRBD2 (5 bases). Germline loops: CDR1 MNHEY, CDR2 SVGEGT. The CDR3 length is 16 residues. This CDR3 is CASRILGSANTGELSF. The CDR3 nucleotides are TGTGCCAGCAGAATCTTGGGGTCCGCGAACACCGGGGAGCTGTCTTTT.

The chain employs TRBV19 and TRBJ1-1, with D unresolved. Germline CDR1 LNHDA, CDR2 SQIVND (reference sequence). V lost 3 bases and J 2 bases, leaving 7 bases between the germline ends. The CDR3 length is 13 residues. CDR3 nucleotide sequence: TGTGCCAGTAGTATTGGGGATAACACTGAAGCTTTCTTT. Translated, it gives CASSIGDNTEAFF.

This clonotype was detected a few times. The J gene is TRBJ2-3, the V gene TRBV6-6, with D unclear. Germline loops: CDR1 MNHNY, CDR2 SVGAGI (reference sequence). The CDR3 contains 13 residues. V lost 2 bases, J lost 2 bases, and 5 bases lay in between. The CDR3: CASSYIFTDTQYF. CDR3 nucleotides: TGTGCCAGCAGTTACATATTCACAGATACGCAGTATTTT.

This clonotype appeared many times. The V gene is TRBV7-8, the J gene TRBJ2-2, with 7 nucleotides matching TRBD1. In germline, CDR1 is SGHVS, CDR2 FQNEAQ. With 8 bases clipped from V and 5 bases from J, the junction kept 11 bases outside the gene matches. This CDR3 region has 15 residues. The CDR3 reads CASYPTGSGTGELFF. CDR3 nucleotides: TGTGCCAGCTACCCGACAGGGTCGGGAACCGGGGAGCTGTTTTTT. Full variable domain (outside the CDR3, taken from reference TRBV7-8 and TRBJ2-2): GAGVSQSPRYKVAKRGQDVALRCDPISGHVSLFWYQQALGQGPEFLTYFQNEAQLDKSGLPSDRFFAERPEGSVSTLKIQRTQQEDSAVYLCASYPTGSGTGELFFGEGSRLTVL.

This chain connects TRBV4-1 to TRBJ2-5; possibly TRBD1 for D (5 bases). V was shortened by 2 bases and J by 4 bases, with 8 bases between the two germline ends. CDR1 MGHRA and CDR2 YSYEKL come from the germline V gene. This CDR3 spans 13 amino acids. CDR3 loop: CASSQYTGETQYF. The DNA of the CDR3 is TGCGCCAGCAGCCAATATACAGGAGAGACCCAGTACTTC.

The chain has TRBV20-1 and TRBJ2-7; 9 bases agree with TRBD1. The V gene's germline CDR1 is DFQATT and CDR2 SNEGSKA (reference sequence). CDR3 length equals 14 residues. V lost 5 bases, J lost 3 bases, and 8 bases stayed unmatched. CDR3 in amino acids: CSAPRDRDCYEQYF. CDR3 bases: TGCAGTGCTCCCCGGGACAGGGATTGCTACGAGCAGTACTTC.